The 27 T cell receptor beta chains reported below all come from one sample, sequenced in a study of PD-1 blockade in classical Hodgkin lymphoma. The time point is: cycle 4 day 1 (C4D1), after less than seven weeks of nivolumab. Every single patient, without exception, relapsed after autologous stem cell transplantation, and brentuximab vedotin exposure varied. This table comes from immunoSEQ multiplex PCR, and its TCRdb copy is limited to in-frame clones, with some not included. This sample has about 60,000 clones, with about 92% found just once. The input for sequencing was peripheral blood mononuclear cells (PBMCs), taken before the fourth cycle of nivolumab. These receptors came from a human donor with classical Hodgkin lymphoma.

The chain combines TRBV29-1 with TRBJ2-3; 12 nucleotides match TRBD1. V was clipped by 6 bases and J by 5 bases; unmatched bases: 6. This CDR3 region has 14 residues. Germline-derived CDR1 and CDR2 are SQVTM and ANQGSEA. CDR3 DNA sequence: TGCAGCGTGCCGGGACAGGGGGCTATAGATACGCAGTATTTT. It yields the protein CSVPGQGAIDTQYF.

This rearrangement joins TRBV19 to TRBJ1-2, with D possibly being TRBD1 (6 bases). This CDR3 has 12 amino acids. The ends were cut back, 6 bases at V and 3 bases at J, with 8 bases in the middle. The germline V gene encodes CDR1 LNHDA and CDR2 SQIVND (reference sequence). The DNA for the CDR3 is TGTGCCAGTAGCCCAGGGGACTATGGCTACACCTTC. Translation gives CASSPGDYGYTF.

The chain employs TRBV20-1 and TRBJ2-7; D not resolved. V lost 2 bases and J 6 bases, leaving 5 bases between the germline ends. Germline V gives CDR1 DFQATT, CDR2 SNEGSKA (reference sequence). The CDR3 has 10 amino acids. DNA of the CDR3: TGCAGTGCTAGATTAGTCGAGCAGTACTTC. Translated, it gives CSARLVEQYF.

This clone has only a few counts. The rearrangement joins TRBV7-8 to TRBJ2-1; a weak D match, TRBD2 (6 bases). This CDR3 has 15 residues. Trimming stripped 7 bases from V and 6 bases from J, with 19 bases between. The V gene's germline CDR1 is SGHVS and CDR2 FQNEAQ. CDR3 nucleotides: TGTGCCAGCACCCCAGCCGGACTCGGGGGCAATGAGCAGTTCTTC. Protein sequence: CASTPAGLGGNEQFF.

The chain carries TRBV11-3 and TRBJ2-5, with 8 bases lining up with TRBD2. Per germline, CDR1 SGHNT and CDR2 YENEEA. With 4 bases clipped from V and 2 bases from J, the junction kept 6 bases outside the gene matches. The CDR3 has 15 amino acids. CDR3 coding DNA: TGTGCCAGCAGCTGGAGCGGGAGTGGTCAAGAGACCCAGTACTTC. It encodes CASSWSGSGQETQYF.

The rearrangement links TRBV7-9 to TRBJ2-1; a weak D match, TRBD2 (6 bases). This CDR3 is 14 amino acids long. Germline V lookup: CDR1 SEHNR, CDR2 FQNEAQ (reference sequence). V was shortened by 0 bases and J by 9 bases, with 12 bases between the two germline ends. CDR3 loop: CASSLAGGRGEQFF. CDR3 sequence (DNA): TGTGCCAGCAGCTTAGCGGGGGGAAGGGGTGAGCAGTTCTTC.

The chain employs TRBV14 and TRBJ2-2; TRBD2 might be the D (6 bases). The germline V gene encodes CDR1 SGHDN and CDR2 FVKESK. This CDR3 has 15 amino acids. Deletions cut 6 bases from V and 0 bases from J, with 11 bases between. This CDR3 is CASRSGGTNTGELFF. CDR3 DNA sequence: TGTGCCAGCAGGTCCGGGGGTACGAACACCGGGGAGCTGTTTTTT.

The chain links TRBV5-4 to TRBJ2-2, with 7 bases fitting TRBD1. The CDR3 loop spans 17 amino acids. With V trimmed by 0 bases and J by 2 bases, 7 bases remained unmatched. CDR1 and CDR2 (germline): SGHNT, YYREEE (reference sequence). The CDR3 DNA reads as TGTGCCAGCAGCTTGGCTCGACAGGGACGCAACACCGGGGAGCTGTTTTTT. This sequence encodes CASSLARQGRNTGELFF.

The chain is built from TRBV4-1 and TRBJ2-5, with D hard to call. V was shortened by 3 bases and J by 2 bases, with 7 bases between the two germline ends. In germline, CDR1 is MGHRA, CDR2 YSYEKL. There are 13 residues in the CDR3. The DNA of the CDR3 is TGCGCCAGCAGCCAGGGCCTTCAAGAGACCCAGTACTTC. The encoded protein is CASSQGLQETQYF.

This chain links TRBV2 with TRBJ2-2; TRBD2 might be the D (5 bases). CDR3 length: 14 amino acids. V lost 3 bases and J lost 5, with 10 bases in between. Germline lookup yields CDR1 SNHLY and CDR2 FYNNEI. The CDR3 coding sequence is TGTGCCAGCAGTGATCCGGGATCAACCGGGGAGCTGTTTTTT. Its protein product is CASSDPGSTGELFF.

Here the CDR3 DNA reads TGTGCCAGCAGTGACGGGACTAGCGGGAGTTTCCAAGAGACCCAGTACTTC. It specifies CASSDGTSGSFQETQYF. This sequence joins TRBV2 and TRBJ2-5; 14 positions match TRBD2. This CDR3 comprises 17 residues. Trimming at V came to 3 bases and at J to 1 base, leaving 4 bases not matched to a gene. The germline V gene has CDR1 SNHLY and CDR2 FYNNEI.

The V gene is TRBV28, the J gene TRBJ2-5; TRBD1 is a possible D gene (6 bases). Germline V gives CDR1 MDHEN, CDR2 SYDVKM. Trimming stripped 0 bases from V and 6 bases from J, with 11 bases between. This CDR3 contains 14 residues. DNA of the CDR3: TGTGCCAGCAGTTTATGGGCAGGGGAAAAGACCCAGTACTTC. This codes for CASSLWAGEKTQYF. The whole variable domain, remainder taken from reference TRBV28 and TRBJ2-5, is DVKVTQSSRYLVKRTGEKVFLECVQDMDHENMFWYRQDPGLGLRLIYFSYDVKMKEKGDIPEGYSVSREKKERFSLILESASTNQTSMYLCASSLWAGEKTQYFGPGTRLLVL.

J is TRBJ2-5 and V is TRBV18, with D maybe TRBD2 (6 bases). The CDR3 has 14 amino acids. Trimming took 1 base from V and 5 from J, leaving 11 bases between them. CDR1 is KGHSH, CDR2 LQKENI, per germline. In nucleotides, the CDR3 is TGTGCCAGCTCACCACGTGCGGGGCTGGAGACCCAGTACTTC. Translation: CASSPRAGLETQYF. Full variable domain (outside the CDR3, taken from reference TRBV18 and TRBJ2-5): NAGVMQNPRHLVRRRGQEARLRCSPMKGHSHVYWYRQLPEEGLKFMVYLQKENIIDESGMPKERFSAEFPKEGPSILRIQQVVRGDSAAYFCASSPRAGLETQYFGPGTRLLVL.

The V and J genes are TRBV4-1 and TRBJ2-1; D is perhaps TRBD1 (5 bases). The germline CDR1 and CDR2 sequences are MGHRA and YSYEKL. The CDR3 is 17 residues long. Trimming pared 0 bases from V and 3 bases from J, leaving 15 bases between. Written as DNA, the CDR3 is TGCGCCAGCAGCCAAGACCAGGGTGTTATAGGCTACAATGAGCAGTTCTTC. Its translation is CASSQDQGVIGYNEQFF.

The J gene is TRBJ2-7, the V gene TRBV27, with D tentatively TRBD1 (6 bases). V was trimmed by 8 bases and J by 2 bases, leaving 13 bases between them. Germline CDR1 and CDR2: MNHEY and SMNVEV (reference sequence). CDR3 size: 13 residues. CDR3 DNA: TGTGCCAGCTCCCCGACAGGACCCTACGAGCAGTACTTC. Its protein product is CASSPTGPYEQYF.

V and J are TRBV19 and TRBJ1-1; D is ambiguous. V was shortened by 5 bases and J by 8 bases, with 9 bases between the two germline ends. CDR3 length: 11 amino acids. Germline V lookup: CDR1 LNHDA, CDR2 SQIVND (reference sequence). For the CDR3, the DNA is TGTGCCAGTAGTCCCGGATCGGAAGCTTTCTTT. Translation: CASSPGSEAFF.

The chain employs TRBV29-1 and TRBJ2-7, with D hard to call. In germline, CDR1 is SQVTM, CDR2 ANQGSEA. Trimming stripped 4 bases from V and 1 base from J, with 11 bases between. CDR3 length: 13 amino acids. The chain's CDR3 is CSVGGRESYEQYF. Here the CDR3 DNA reads TGCAGCGTTGGGGGTCGAGAGTCCTACGAGCAGTACTTC.

The rearrangement joins TRBV5-1 to TRBJ1-6; no clear D gene. Deletions cut 0 bases from V and 7 bases from J, with 11 bases between. This CDR3 contains 15 residues. Germline CDR1 SGHRS, CDR2 YFSETQ. The CDR3 spells CASSLGAFVNSPLHF. CDR3 nucleotide sequence: TGCGCCAGCAGCTTGGGGGCGTTCGTGAATTCACCCCTCCACTTT.

The chain combines TRBV6-1 with TRBJ2-5; TRBD2 matches 9 bases. V lost 2 bases and J lost 2; bases outside the gene matches: 24. Germline V gives CDR1 MNHNS, CDR2 SASEGT. This CDR3 has 22 residues. DNA for the CDR3: TGTGCCAGCAGTGAATCCCCCTGGACGCAGGGTTGGGATCTAGCGGGACAAGAGACCCAGTACTTC. It encodes CASSESPWTQGWDLAGQETQYF.

The chain couples TRBV28 to TRBJ1-2; no firm D call. Germline assignment: CDR1 MDHEN and CDR2 SYDVKM. The V and J ends lost 5 bases and 2 bases respectively, with 12 bases between them. CDR3 length equals 14 residues. The CDR3 DNA reads as TGTGCCAGCAGTGTGGACCGCGAAAACTATGGCTACACCTTC. It translates to CASSVDRENYGYTF.

The chain couples TRBV15 to TRBJ2-1; tentative D call: TRBD2 (6 bases). Germline V gives CDR1 LNHNV, CDR2 YYDKDF (reference sequence). CDR3 length equals 14 residues. V shed 0 bases and J shed 5 bases, with 8 bases lying between them. CDR3 nucleotides: TGTGCCACCAGCAGAGAGGCGGGGAACAATGAGCAGTTCTTC. It is translated as CATSREAGNNEQFF.

This chain links TRBV4-1 with TRBJ1-2; D unresolved. V was pared by 1 base and J by 2 bases, with 11 bases between. The CDR3 length is 15 residues. Per germline, CDR1 MGHRA and CDR2 YSYEKL. In nucleotides, the CDR3 is TGCGCCAGCAGCCAAGTTCGTGACGGAAACTATGGCTACACCTTC. Encoded protein: CASSQVRDGNYGYTF.

This chain links TRBV5-4 with TRBJ1-1; D is ambiguous. Trimming shortened V by 2 bases and J by 1 base, and 21 bases separated the two germline ends. The germline CDR1 and CDR2 sequences are SGHNT and YYREEE (reference sequence). This CDR3 comprises 18 residues. Here the CDR3 reads CASSLFSNSMVRNTEAFF. DNA for the CDR3: TGTGCCAGCAGCTTATTTTCGAACTCAATGGTGCGGAACACTGAAGCTTTCTTT. Supplemented by reference TRBV5-4 and TRBJ1-1, the full variable domain reads ETGVTQSPTHLIKTRGQQVTLRCSSQSGHNTVSWYQQALGQGPQFIFQYYREEENGRGNFPPRFSGLQFPNYSSELNVNALELDDSALYLCASSLFSNSMVRNTEAFFGQGTRLTVV.

The chain uses TRBV30 and TRBJ2-1, with no clear D. The CDR3 runs 13 residues. V was pared by 2 bases and J by 6 bases, with 11 bases between. Germline CDR1 and CDR2: GTSNPN and SVGIG (reference sequence). The DNA for the CDR3 is TGTGCCTGGAGTTTTGCCTTTTTCAATGAGCAGTTCTTC. This translates into CAWSFAFFNEQFF.

V and J are TRBV27 and TRBJ2-7; 9 bases match TRBD2. The CDR3 covers 15 residues. J was trimmed by 0 bases and V by 1 base; bases with no gene match: 1. Germline CDR1 MNHEY, CDR2 SMNVEV (reference sequence). CDR3 amino acids: CASSLYSGSSYEQYF. The CDR3 DNA sequence: TGTGCCAGCAGTTTATATAGCGGGAGCTCCTACGAGCAGTACTTC.

The J gene is TRBJ2-1, the V gene TRBV27; D unclear. V dropped 5 bases and J dropped 0 bases, with 14 bases sitting between them. The CDR3 is 16 residues long. The germline CDR1 and CDR2 sequences are MNHEY and SMNVEV (reference sequence). The CDR3 coding sequence is TGTGCCAGCAGTCCGCTATCCTCTAGCTCCTACAATGAGCAGTTCTTC. This encodes CASSPLSSSSYNEQFF.

This clone is a singleton in its sample. The CDR3 DNA reads TGTGCCAGCAGTTTATCGGCGGGACTAGTGCCGTTCTTC. It translates to CASSLSAGLVPFF. The V gene is TRBV27, the J gene TRBJ2-1; 8 bases are a match to TRBD2. The CDR3 is 13 residues long. V dropped 0 bases and J dropped 15; count of bases not matched to a gene: 7. Per the germline V gene, CDR1 is MNHEY and CDR2 is SMNVEV (reference sequence).